Below, 8 T cell receptor beta chains from the same sample are listed, as sequenced in a study of blood T cell repertoires in COVID-19 (dated by TCRdb to between 2020 and 2021). The library was built by means of the immunoSEQ multiplex PCR assay. TCRdb provides this immuneACCESS table in a form limited to in-frame rearrangements. Some clones are lacking; in checked studies, under half of them reflect an unresolved V gene, and why the rest are absent is not known. Counted in this sample were fewer than 250,000 clones; approximately 91% of them appeared once. The ten largest make up under 7% of the sample. Input material: peripheral blood. The receptors stem from a man in his sixties who had recovered from COVID-19.

V and J are TRBV30 and TRBJ2-1, with 11 bases lining up with TRBD2. The CDR3 length is 15 residues. CDR1 is GTSNPN, CDR2 SVGIG, per germline (reference sequence). The ends lost 0 bases at V and 4 bases at J; junction bases unmatched: 2. The CDR3 DNA reads as TGTGCCTGGAGTGTGGGGACTAGCGGTTACAATGAGCAGTTCTTC. It yields the protein CAWSVGTSGYNEQFF.

The chain is built from TRBV7-3 and TRBJ2-1; 8 nucleotides align to TRBD2. Looked up from germline, CDR1 is SGHTA and CDR2 is FQGTGA. Trimming took 2 bases from V and 8 from J; bases not matched to a gene: 5. This CDR3 contains 14 residues. The DNA of the CDR3 is TGTGCCAGCAGCTTACGGCCGACTAGCGATGAGCAGTTCTTC. It specifies CASSLRPTSDEQFF.

CDR3 sequence reads: CASSYSGTTNTGELFF. CDR3 nucleotide sequence: TGCGCCAGCAGCTACTCCGGGACAACGAACACCGGGGAGCTGTTTTTT. The gene calls are TRBV5-1 and TRBJ2-2, with D possibly matching TRBD1 (6 bases). The germline gives CDR1 SGHRS, CDR2 YFSETQ. V was clipped by 3 bases and J by 0 bases, with 12 bases between them. This CDR3 has 16 residues. The complete variable domain, with remaining parts taken from reference TRBV5-1 and TRBJ2-2, reads KAGVTQTPRYLIKTRGQQVTLSCSPISGHRSVSWYQQTPGQGLQFLFEYFSETQRNKGNFPGRFSGRQFSNSRSEMNVSTLELGDSALYLCASSYSGTTNTGELFFGEGSRLTVL.

CDR3 residues: CSVSSGGNQPQHF. The CDR3 DNA reads as TGCAGCGTATCCTCGGGGGGCAATCAGCCCCAGCATTTT. The chain links TRBV29-1 to TRBJ1-5; perhaps TRBD1 as D (5 bases). Germline CDR1 is SQVTM and CDR2 is ANQGSEA. The CDR3 is 13 residues long. Deletions cut 6 bases from V and 2 bases from J, with 11 bases between.

The V call is TRBV3-1 (or the pseudogene TRBV3-2), the J call TRBJ1-1; 7 bases are a match to TRBD1. Trimming took 3 bases from V and 7 from J; bases not matched to a gene: 5. The CDR3 sequence is 13 residues long. Germline V gives CDR1 LGHDT, CDR2 YNNKEL (reference sequence). Written as DNA, the CDR3 is TGTGCCAGCAGCCAGCATGGGACAGTTGAAGCTTTCTTT. Protein: CASSQHGTVEAFF.

This chain joins TRBV15 and TRBJ2-7, with 7 bases matching TRBD1. CDR3 length: 14 amino acids. CDR1 and CDR2 (germline): LNHNV, YYDKDF (reference sequence). The J segment lost 4 bases and the V segment lost 1 base, leaving 4 bases of the junction unmatched. The CDR3 reads CATSRGGGLYEQYF. The CDR3 DNA reads as TGTGCCACCAGCAGAGGAGGGGGCCTGTACGAGCAGTACTTC.

The chain has TRBV6-2 or TRBV6-3 and TRBJ1-2, with 8 positions matching TRBD1. After removal of 4 bases from V and 4 bases from J, the junction contained 8 bases not matched to a gene. This CDR3 comprises 15 residues. The germline gives CDR1 MNHEY, CDR2 SVGEGT. The CDR3 bases are TGTGCCAGCAGTTCCGGGGACAGGAGGGGCTATGGCTACACCTTC. Amino acid sequence: CASSSGDRRGYGYTF.

V and J are TRBV3-1 (or the pseudogene TRBV3-2) and TRBJ2-2; D is uncertain. Germline-derived CDR1 and CDR2 are LGHDT and YNNKEL (reference sequence). Deletions cut 4 bases from V and 4 bases from J, with 7 bases between. CDR3 length: 13 amino acids. CDR3 region: CASSPRATGELFF. The CDR3 nucleotides read TGTGCCAGCAGCCCGCGAGCCACCGGGGAGCTGTTTTTT.